This T cell receptor beta chain was sequenced in a study of OX40 agonist ivuxolimab in advanced cancers. About the research overall: Every patient in dose escalation had hepatocellular carcinoma, melanoma, renal cell or head and neck cancer. Subjects had a mean age of around 60 years, with a range of 23 to 79; almost 85% were male.

Study findings and constraints: Blood T cells, both CD4+ and CD8+, expanded clonally by week 6 at 0.1 to 3.0 mg/kg.

A few counts support this clone. The antigen is undetermined. CDR1 is KGHSH, CDR2 LQKENI, per germline. The V gene lost 5 bases and the J gene lost 8 bases, with 16 bases spanning the gap. The CDR3 loop spans 15 amino acids. Generated by immunoSEQ multiplex PCR, the TCRdb table keeps only in-frame clones and is missing some. The table shows tens of thousands of clones, with around four fifths occurring only once. The chain carries TRBV18 and TRBJ1-6, with D possibly matching TRBD1 (6 bases). The clonotype comes from an adult with an advanced solid tumor such as melanoma, head and neck, liver or kidney cancer. The source was CD4+ or CD8+ T cells sorted from blood, collected in a trial of the OX40 agonist ivuxolimab. The CDR3 region is CASSATGLVDSPLHF. DNA of the CDR3: TGTGCCAGCTCAGCCACAGGGCTCGTAGATTCACCCCTCCACTTT.